The sequence of this T cell receptor beta chain was determined in a study of shared clonotypes between healthy human individuals. Trimming cost V 4 bases and J 1 base; bases outside gene matches: 6. CDR1 is SGDLS, CDR2 YYNGEE, per germline. The CDR3 is 15 amino acids. Produced via immunoSEQ multiplex PCR; TCRdb's table is partial and in-frame only. The sample carries about 2.3 million clones, approximately 93% recorded once. Sequencing input: naive CD4+ T cells from PBMCs. Subset of the sample: CD45RA+ positively selected. This receptor was obtained from a man aged 18 to 30 in good health. Some clones in this sample may be carry-over from other donors' samples. The chain couples TRBV9 to TRBJ1-1; TRBD1 matches 8 bases. In DNA, the CDR3 is TGTGCCAGCAGCCCCAATGGACAGGGGAACACTGAAGCTTTCTTT. The encoded protein is CASSPNGQGNTEAFF.